This T cell receptor (beta chain) comes out of a study of CD8 T cells in Susac syndrome. General observations from the study: In its TCR sequencing and HLA analysis, the study acknowledged that the number of individuals was relatively small.

Comments on this clonotype: What it binds is not known.

With random hexamers, reverse transcription was performed on roughly 0.45 to 1 ug of RNA. Amplification of TCR beta CDR3 by immunoSEQ multiplex PCR spanned 54 Vbeta and 13 Jbeta. TCRdb recomputed calls from the immunoSEQ multiplex PCR reads with MiXCR, one row per CDR3 protein. The sample has under 150,000 distinct CDR3 sequences, around 75% seen once. The germline gives CDR1 SGDLS, CDR2 YYNGEE. The CDR3 contains 13 residues. Trimming cost V 2 bases and J 4 bases, with 8 bases left between them. The clonotype was recovered from a human donor with multiple sclerosis. This chain links TRBV9 with TRBJ2-3; a weak D match, TRBD2 (6 bases). Sequencing was carried out using CD8+ T cells from PBMCs. In nucleotides, the CDR3 is TGTGCCAGCAGCGTGGACTATCCAGATACGCAGTATTTT. Residues: CASSVDYPDTQYF.